This record concerns one T cell receptor (beta chain) sequence. The target antigen is unknown. It was with 60 Vbeta and 13 Jbeta primers that the PCR ran. Only in-frame clones appear in the TCRdb table, and some are missing; sequencing was by immunoSEQ multiplex PCR. The sample has about 180,000 clones; about 80% are singletons. The data are from a study of cytomegalovirus exposure and HLA in healthy donors. Study-level background: Sequencing of 150 million to 200 million T cells in an earlier analysis found 120 million or so unique TCR beta sequences. Unique TCRs from HLA-typed donors, roughly 87 million of them, were held in an early data release.

This CDR3 has 17 residues. J gave up 8 bases and V 5 bases, and 16 bases lay outside the gene matches. Per the germline V gene, CDR1 is LNHDA and CDR2 is SQIVND (reference sequence). General study results and limits: It was reported in a later analysis that an Asian-associated ancestry cluster showed fewer N-insertions than the roughly 670-donor mean.

Sequenced input: PBMCs. The V call is TRBV19, the J call TRBJ2-1; 9 nucleotides align to TRBD1. The sequence came from a man aged 55 to 69 in good health and CMV-seronegative. DNA for the CDR3: TGTGCCAGTAGTGCTCGGCGCGGACAGGGGCTGATGGATGAGCAGTTCTTC. Its protein product is CASSARRGQGLMDEQFF. The full variable domain, in which reference TRBV19 and TRBJ2-1 provide the parts outside the CDR3, is DGGITQSPKYLFRKEGQNVTLSCEQNLNHDAMYWYRQDPGQGLRLIYYSQIVNDFQKGDIAEGYSVSREKKESFPLTVTSAQKNPTAFYLCASSARRGQGLMDEQFFGPGTRLTVL.